A selection of T cell receptor beta chains follows, all from one sample in a study of shared clonotypes between healthy human individuals. Clones were read by immunoSEQ multiplex PCR, and TCRdb kept only the in-frame ones, dropping some. The sample has 2 million to 2.5 million clones, approximately 93% seen once; the top ten hold around 0.4%. The sample was naive CD4+ T cells from PBMCs. Every receptor here comes from a man between 18 and 29 years old in good health. Some clones in this sample may be carry-over from other donors' samples. CDR3s include the opening cysteine and the closing phenylalanine or tryptophan. A D gene is named only where the DNA matches it firmly. Only some rows state a clone size, as once, few, many or a class for expanded clones.

d_gene	j_gene	abundance	v_gene	CDR3nt	CDR3aa
NA	TRBJ1-1	NA	TRBV18	TGTGCCAGCTCAACGGGGCAGGGGACTGAAGCTTTCTTT	CASSTGQGTEAFF
NA	TRBJ2-7	NA	TRBV5-1	TGCGCCAGCAGGTCTAGCGTAAGCTACGAGCAGTACTTC	CASRSSVSYEQYF
TRBD1	TRBJ1-2	NA	TRBV5-1	TGCGCCAGCAGCTTGGCAGGGGGCCGAGGGGATGGCTACACCTTC	CASSLAGGRGDGYTF
NA	TRBJ2-7	NA	TRBV5-1	TGCGCCAGCAGCCGCCTTGGCGGGGGCGTCCACGAGCAGTACTTC	CASSRLGGGVHEQYF
NA	TRBJ1-5	NA	TRBV18	TGTGCCAGCTCACCAGGGACAACCTATCCCCAGCATTTT	CASSPGTTYPQHF
TRBD2	TRBJ2-3	NA	TRBV5-1	TGCGCCAGCAGGGACCTAGCGGGGACAGATACGCAGTATTTT	CASRDLAGTDTQYF
NA	TRBJ2-1	NA	TRBV7-9	TGTGCCAGCAGCTCTCCCTTTCCGGGGGCCGAACAGTTCTTC	CASSSPFPGAEQFF
TRBD2	TRBJ2-1	NA	TRBV27	TGTGCCAGCAGGGCTAGCGGGATCTACAATGAGCAGTTCTTC	CASRASGIYNEQFF
NA	TRBJ1-4	once	TRBV28	TGTGCCAGCAGTTTCCCTTCCGGGGGCAATGAAAAACTGTTTTTT	CASSFPSGGNEKLFF
TRBD2	TRBJ2-2	NA	TRBV13	TGTGCCAGCAGCTCGCTACAACAGCGGGGGCACACCGGGGAGCTGTTTTTT	CASSSLQQRGHTGELFF
TRBD1	TRBJ2-7	NA	TRBV11-2	TGTGCCAGCAGCTTGCGGGACAGGGCCTTGGGCGAGCAGTACTTC	CASSLRDRALGEQYF